The 13 T cell receptor beta chains in this list originate from one sample, sequenced in a study of OX40 agonist ivuxolimab in advanced cancers. The method was the immunoSEQ multiplex PCR assay. TCRdb took this table from immuneACCESS and kept in-frame rearrangements with V and J called. Such tables lack part of the clones; where checked against another copy, unresolved V genes explain under half of the gap, and the rest is unexplained. The sample table shows 55,000 to 65,000 clones, and 70% to 90% are seen once. The ten largest clones capture less than 3.5% of the sample. Material: CD4+ or CD8+ T cells sorted from blood, obtained in a trial of the OX40 agonist ivuxolimab. These receptors all stem from an adult with an advanced solid tumor such as melanoma, head and neck, liver or kidney cancer.

The chain joins TRBV5-4 to TRBJ2-7; D possibly corresponds to TRBD1 (6 bases). This CDR3 has 15 amino acids. V lost 0 bases and J 7 bases, leaving 17 bases between the germline ends. CDR1 is SGHNT, CDR2 YYREEE, per germline (reference sequence). CDR3 coding DNA: TGTGCCAGCAGCTTGGGGGGGACATCCACGGGAGAGCAGTACTTC. It codes for CASSLGGTSTGEQYF.

The chain employs TRBV30 and TRBJ1-1; unclear D gene. The CDR3 runs 13 residues. V shed 4 bases and J shed 4 bases, with 13 bases lying between them. CDR1 is GTSNPN, CDR2 SVGIG, per germline (reference sequence). This CDR3 reads CAWNRRVRTEAFF. For the CDR3, the DNA is TGTGCCTGGAATAGGAGGGTCCGCACTGAAGCTTTCTTT.

The chain has TRBV5-4 and TRBJ2-7, with 7 positions matching TRBD2. Germline V gene sequence: CDR1 SGHNT, CDR2 YYREEE (reference sequence). Germline trimming cut 4 bases from V and 5 bases from J; bases unmatched to any gene: 9. This CDR3 comprises 14 residues. The CDR3 DNA reads TGTGCCAGCAGCACGGCGGGGGACCTCCACGAGCAGTACTTC. Encoded protein: CASSTAGDLHEQYF.

The V gene is TRBV29-1, the J gene TRBJ2-1, with 16 bases identical to TRBD2. V dropped 6 bases and J dropped 8; count of bases not matched to a gene: 10. There are 16 residues in the CDR3. Germline lookup yields CDR1 SQVTM and CDR2 ANQGSEA. CDR3: CSVPMGLAGGQDEQFF. The CDR3 DNA reads as TGCAGCGTCCCGATGGGACTAGCGGGGGGGCAGGATGAGCAGTTCTTC.

The chain recombines TRBV28 with TRBJ1-1; 9 bases are a match to TRBD1. This CDR3 contains 13 residues. Trimming took 3 bases from V and 7 from J; bases not matched to a gene: 3. Germline V gene data show CDR1 as MDHEN and CDR2 as SYDVKM. CDR3 DNA: TGTGCCAGCAGTTTGCCGGGACAGGGTGAAGCTTTCTTT. Translating gives CASSLPGQGEAFF.

The chain uses TRBV2 and TRBJ2-5; 9 bases align to TRBD1. The CDR3 length is 15 residues. Germline loops: CDR1 SNHLY, CDR2 FYNNEI. V trimming: 7 bases; J trimming: 0 bases; junction bases outside the gene matches: 6. CDR3 DNA sequence: TGTGCCAGCAACACGAGGACAGGGGACCAAGAGACCCAGTACTTC. It translates to CASNTRTGDQETQYF. Complete variable domain (other parts from reference TRBV2 and TRBJ2-5): EPEVTQTPSHQVTQMGQEVILRCVPISNHLYFYWYRQILGQKVEFLVSFYNNEISEKSEIFDDQFSVERPDGSNFTLKIRSTKLEDSAMYFCASNTRTGDQETQYFGPGTRLLVL.

The chain combines TRBV5-4 with TRBJ2-2, with D possibly matching TRBD1 (6 bases). V was clipped by 0 bases and J by 1 base, with 10 bases between them. The CDR3 consists of 16 residues. Germline CDR1 reads SGHNT; CDR2 reads YYREEE (reference sequence). In nucleotides, the CDR3 is TGTGCCAGCAGCTTGGGGACGACAGGGAACACCGGGGAGCTGTTTTTT. Translation gives CASSLGTTGNTGELFF.

The V and J genes are TRBV19 and TRBJ1-2, with D hard to call. The CDR3 is 14 amino acids. Germline V lookup: CDR1 LNHDA, CDR2 SQIVND (reference sequence). V gave up 5 bases and J gave up 4 bases, with 14 bases separating them. The CDR3 loop is CASSPDSDSYGYTF. CDR3 nucleotide sequence: TGTGCCAGTAGTCCTGATTCGGATAGCTATGGCTACACCTTC.

This clone appeared once. The chain uses TRBV19 and TRBJ1-1; D is ambiguous. Germline values: CDR1 LNHDA, CDR2 SQIVND (reference sequence). Trimming left V 6 bases short and J 0 bases short, with 14 bases between. The CDR3 length is 15 residues. CDR3 sequence reads: CASSSHGLMNTEAFF. The CDR3 bases are TGTGCCAGTAGCAGCCATGGACTGATGAACACTGAAGCTTTCTTT.

The chain carries TRBV7-2 and TRBJ2-5, with TRBD2 matching over 9 bases. Trimming cost V 8 bases and J 5 bases; bases outside gene matches: 6. The CDR3 totals 13 residues. Germline V gene sequence: CDR1 SGHTA, CDR2 FQGNSA. The CDR3 bases are TGTGCCAGCCAAGGGCTAGCGGGGGAGACCCAGTACTTC. Its translation is CASQGLAGETQYF.

The chain has TRBV5-1 and TRBJ2-3; 8 nucleotides match TRBD1. From germline, CDR1 is SGHRS and CDR2 YFSETQ. The CDR3 extends over 17 amino acids. V dropped 7 bases and J dropped 1; count of bases not matched to a gene: 14. This CDR3 is CASGRSGQARGTDTQYF. The CDR3 DNA reads as TGCGCCAGCGGGCGATCGGGACAGGCAAGGGGCACAGATACGCAGTATTTT.

The V gene is TRBV29-1, the J gene TRBJ1-1; D remains ambiguous. Per germline, CDR1 SQVTM and CDR2 ANQGSEA. V shed 7 bases and J shed 11 bases, with 20 bases lying between them. The CDR3 has 12 amino acids. CDR3 DNA sequence: TGCAGCGGATCACATTTAATGTTAGATGCTTTCTTT. Translation: CSGSHLMLDAFF.

V gene TRBV4-2 combines with J gene TRBJ2-7, with a tentative D call TRBD1 (6 bases). This CDR3 has 14 residues. Germline CDR1 and CDR2: LGHNA and YNFKEQ. V was clipped by 2 bases and J by 2 bases, with 10 bases between them. CDR3 protein: CASSQLTGPYEQYF. Written as DNA, the CDR3 is TGTGCCAGCAGCCAATTGACAGGACCCTACGAGCAGTACTTC.